The source of this T cell receptor beta chain is a study of cytomegalovirus exposure and HLA in healthy donors. Study observations and caveats: Reports indicated that the classifier achieved high specificity and sensitivity in diagnosing cytomegalovirus status. Compared with the roughly 730-donor mean, an Asian-associated ancestry cluster reportedly had fewer N-insertions, according to a later analysis. In a later analysis, HLA-associated TCR beta chains were more clonally expanded than equally common others.

In the PCR, 60 Vbeta and 13 Jbeta primers were used. Method: immunoSEQ multiplex PCR; TCRdb's copy keeps in-frame clones and lacks some. Its table records some 180,000 clones. A note on this clone: Its matching antigen is unknown. The same CDR3 can be traced to other DNA sequences in this sample.

Germline V gene sequence: CDR1 MNHNS, CDR2 SASEGT. Trimming cost V 5 bases and J 6 bases; bases outside gene matches: 7. The CDR3 is 14 amino acids. The sample was PBMCs. The chain employs TRBV6-1 and TRBJ1-5; 7 positions match TRBD1. This TCR came from a man aged 25-40 years in good health and CMV-seronegative. CDR3 amino acids: CASSLQGVGQPQHF. The CDR3, as DNA: TGTGCCAGCAGTCTCCAGGGGGTAGGTCAGCCCCAGCATTTT.